These 8 T cell receptor beta chains originate from one sample sequenced in a study of blood T cells in healthy people across ages. The second PCR ran about 6 to 11 cycles with a sample-barcoded 5' primer and J-beta primers. TCRdb analysed the 5' RACE reads with MiXCR anew, one entry per CDR3 protein. The sample has a few hundred thousand distinct CDR3 sequences; over 45% are singletons. What was sequenced was blood. All receptors come from a man aged 55 to 70 in good health.

This sequence joins TRBV12-3 or TRBV12-4 and TRBJ2-4; D may match TRBD1 or TRBD2 (5 bases each). The J call is in doubt because the DNA end fits TRBJ2-7 better. This CDR3 spans 16 amino acids. CDR3 sequence reads: CASTLGEVAHSYEQYF. CDR3 nucleotides: TGTGCCAGCACTCTGGGGGAAGTAGCGCATTCCTACGAGCAGTACTTC.

The chain combines TRBV12-3 or TRBV12-4 with TRBJ1-2; perhaps TRBD1 as D (5 bases). The V end was cut by 8 bases, the J end by 2 bases, with 18 bases between. The CDR3 covers 15 residues. The CDR3: CASRGGDGKNYGYTF. In DNA, the CDR3 is TGTGCCAGCCGTGGAGGGGACGGGAAAAACTATGGCTACACCTTC.

The chain employs TRBV15 and TRBJ1-3; a possible D gene is TRBD1 (6 bases). This CDR3 is 18 amino acids long. CDR1 and CDR2 from the germline V gene are LNHNV and YYDKDF (reference sequence). V was clipped by 0 bases and J by 2 bases, with 17 bases between them. The CDR3 here is CATSRDHSGALPGNTIYF. The CDR3 DNA reads TGTGCCACCAGCAGAGATCACTCAGGGGCCCTCCCTGGAAACACCATATATTTT.

The chain links TRBV27 to TRBJ2-5; perhaps TRBD1 as D (5 bases). Germline loops: CDR1 MNHEY, CDR2 SMNVEV (reference sequence). The V end was cut by 2 bases, the J end by 4 bases, with 11 bases between. This CDR3 spans 14 amino acids. The CDR3 region is CASSLLGAGETQYF. The CDR3 DNA sequence: TGTGCCAGCAGTTTACTAGGGGCCGGAGAGACCCAGTACTTC.

A few counts support this clonotype. The chain combines TRBV24-1 with TRBJ2-1; no reliable D call. The CDR3 loop spans 15 amino acids. The germline V gene has CDR1 KGHDR and CDR2 SFDVKD. Trimming shortened V by 2 bases and J by 1 base, and 8 bases separated the two germline ends. The DNA of the CDR3 is TGTGCCACCAGTGATTCCTGGGCTTCCTACAATGAGCAGTTCTTC. Amino acids: CATSDSWASYNEQFF.

As for this clonotype: A much larger clone differs by one base, so this may be a read error. V and J are TRBV7-2 and TRBJ2-4; D perhaps matches TRBD2 (5 bases). CDR1 is SGHTA and CDR2 is FQGNSA in the germline V gene. The CDR3 loop spans 14 amino acids. The CDR3 region has the DNA TGTGCCTGCAGCTTAGTTGGAGGAATAAACATTCAGTACTTC. Protein sequence: CACSLVGGINIQYF.

This clonotype was detected many times. The J gene is TRBJ1-2, the V gene TRBV11-2; unclear D gene. CDR3 length equals 14 residues. The germline CDR1 and CDR2 sequences are SGHAT and FQNNGV. Trimming removed 1 base at V and 1 base at J, with 7 bases between. The CDR3: CASSLVDINYGYTF. In DNA, the CDR3 is TGTGCCAGCAGCTTAGTCGACATTAACTATGGCTACACCTTC.

The V and J genes are TRBV7-9 and TRBJ2-1; 7 nucleotides align to TRBD1. The J call is doubtful: the DNA matches TRBJ2-7 better. The CDR3 totals 15 residues. Germline values: CDR1 SEHNR, CDR2 FQNEAQ (reference sequence). The CDR3 loop is CASSRDRESYNEQYF. As DNA, the CDR3 is TGTGCCAGCAGCCGAGACAGGGAGTCCTACAATGAGCAGTACTTC.